These T cell receptor beta chains were read from a single sample in a study of T cells in localized non-small cell lung cancer. Assay used: immunoSEQ multiplex PCR; TCRdb lists only in-frame clones, some missing. The top ten hold under 25% of the sample, which has 3,000 to 4,000 clones, roughly 29% seen once. The starting material was lung tumor tissue, obtained before any cancer treatment. Source of these receptors: a woman aged 40-75 years with stage I squamous cell lung carcinoma. Both conserved end residues are part of each CDR3. The D gene is left open where the match is weak. Where a row states a size, it is once, few, many or the class of an expanded clone; other rows omit it.

J: TRBJ2-2; D: -; V: TRBV14; size: -; DNA: TGTGCCAGCAGCCAAGGGACCGGGGAGCTGTTTTTT; CDR3: CASSQGTGELFF
J: TRBJ2-2; D: TRBD1; V: TRBV6-8; size: medium-sized; DNA: TGTGCCAGCAGCCGACCCCGGGACAGGAAAATCGGGGAGCTGTTTTTT; CDR3: CASSRPRDRKIGELFF
J: TRBJ2-1; D: TRBD2; V: TRBV30; size: -; DNA: TGTGCCTGGATGAGGCGGGGGAGGCAGTTCTTC; CDR3: CAWMRRGRQFF
J: TRBJ1-4; D: TRBD1; V: TRBV28; size: -; DNA: TGTGCCAGCAGTTCACCCCAAACAGGGGTTAATGAAAAACTGTTTTTT; CDR3: CASSSPQTGVNEKLFF
J: TRBJ1-1; D: -; V: TRBV9; size: few; DNA: TGTGCCAGCAGCCTCCGGGGAAACCAGAACACTGAAGCTTTCTTT; CDR3: CASSLRGNQNTEAFF
J: TRBJ2-1; D: -; V: TRBV11-3; size: few; DNA: TGTGCCAGCAGCCTCAATACTCCGGGGGATGAGCAGTTCTTC; CDR3: CASSLNTPGDEQFF
J: TRBJ2-5; D: TRBD2; V: TRBV28; size: -; DNA: TGTGCCAGCAGTCCCTGGACTAGCGGGGGTGGGGAGACCCAGTACTTC; CDR3: CASSPWTSGGGETQYF
J: TRBJ2-2; D: TRBD2; V: TRBV9; size: -; DNA: TGTGCCAGCAGCGTAGATCTTGCGGGGGAGAACACCGGGGAGCTGTTTTTT; CDR3: CASSVDLAGENTGELFF
J: TRBJ1-1; D: -; V: TRBV28; size: few; DNA: TGTGCCAGCAGTTTAACATCGGTCATGAACACTGAAGCTTTCTTT; CDR3: CASSLTSVMNTEAFF
J: TRBJ1-2; D: -; V: TRBV23-1; size: -; DNA: TGCGCCAGCCCACGGGACGTCGTTTTCCCTATTCTGGATGGCTACACCTTC; CDR3: CASPRDVVFPILDGYTF
J: TRBJ1-4; D: TRBD1; V: TRBV5-1; size: -; DNA: TGCGCCAGCAGCACCAGGGGGTCAGATGAAAAACTGTTTTTT; CDR3: CASSTRGSDEKLFF
J: TRBJ2-2; D: TRBD2; V: TRBV5-1; size: -; DNA: TGCGCCAGCAGCTTGGCTCCAGCGGGGGAGACCGGGGAGCTGTTTTTT; CDR3: CASSLAPAGETGELFF
J: TRBJ1-2; D: -; V: TRBV28; size: -; DNA: TGTGCCAGCAGTTTATCGGCCTTCCAAGTGCGGTACTATGGCTACACCTTC; CDR3: CASSLSAFQVRYYGYTF
J: TRBJ1-5; D: -; V: TRBV7-2; size: few; DNA: TGTGCCAGCAGTCCCTGGGGACAAAATCAGCCCCAGCATTTT; CDR3: CASSPWGQNQPQHF
J: TRBJ1-2; D: TRBD1; V: TRBV28; size: -; DNA: TGTGCCAGCAGGCCTAGTGGGACAGCCATCTATGGCTACACCTTC; CDR3: CASRPSGTAIYGYTF
J: TRBJ1-6; D: TRBD1; V: TRBV14; size: -; DNA: TGTGCCAGCAGCCAAGAGTCGAGGGGGAGGACAGGCGGTAATTCACCCCTCCACTTT; CDR3: CASSQESRGRTGGNSPLHF
J: TRBJ2-3; D: -; V: TRBV9; size: few; DNA: TGTGCCAGCAGCGTAGGCGGCCACCCGTCCGATACGCAGTATTTT; CDR3: CASSVGGHPSDTQYF
J: TRBJ1-2; D: -; V: TRBV9; size: medium-sized; DNA: TGTGCCAGCAGCCTCACTGAGGGTGGCCAGCGTGGCTACACCTTC; CDR3: CASSLTEGGQRGYTF
J: TRBJ1-6; D: -; V: TRBV10-2; size: few; DNA: TGCGCCATCAGTGGATCAGGTGTTGAGGGTTCACCCCTCCACTTT; CDR3: CAISGSGVEGSPLHF
J: TRBJ1-2; D: TRBD1; V: TRBV5-1; size: -; DNA: TGCGCCAGCAGCTTGGAAGGGACAGGGTCGGATGGCTACACCTTC; CDR3: CASSLEGTGSDGYTF
J: TRBJ1-1; D: -; V: TRBV28; size: few; DNA: TGTGCCAGCAGTTTAGGAGGGTACGGTGAAGCTTTCTTT; CDR3: CASSLGGYGEAFF
J: TRBJ1-1; D: -; V: TRBV18; size: few; DNA: TGTGCCAGCTCAGCCGACTCCAGCGGGGCCACTGAAGCTTTCTTT; CDR3: CASSADSSGATEAFF